Below, one T cell receptor beta chain is given with its context. Selected positively for CCR7 and CD45RO-negative, naive CD8 cells excluded terminally differentiated effector memory CD45RA+ cells. Healthy and HIV-negative, the adult donors had no recent acute infections or vaccinations. Losses at the gene ends were 1 base for V and 1 base for J; bases not matched to a gene: 3. This CDR3 has 15 amino acids. Per the germline V gene, CDR1 is LGHNA and CDR2 is YSLEER. The sorted-subset replicate PCRs were given about 210 ng DNA, which is tens of thousands of T cell genomes. Libraries were prepared by immunoSEQ multiplex PCR; TCRdb keeps only in-frame clonotypes and omits some of them. The sample carries around 2.1 million clones, about 92% recorded once. The sample belongs to a study of shared clonotypes between healthy human individuals.

This TCR was recovered from a man younger than 30 in good health. Some clones in this sample may be carry-over from other donors' samples. The sample consisted of naive CD8+ T cells from PBMCs. The chain combines TRBV4-3 with TRBJ1-1, with TRBD1 matching over 7 bases. DNA of the CDR3: TGCGCCAGCAGCCAAGTCGCAGGGGGGAACACTGAAGCTTTCTTT. Residues: CASSQVAGGNTEAFF.